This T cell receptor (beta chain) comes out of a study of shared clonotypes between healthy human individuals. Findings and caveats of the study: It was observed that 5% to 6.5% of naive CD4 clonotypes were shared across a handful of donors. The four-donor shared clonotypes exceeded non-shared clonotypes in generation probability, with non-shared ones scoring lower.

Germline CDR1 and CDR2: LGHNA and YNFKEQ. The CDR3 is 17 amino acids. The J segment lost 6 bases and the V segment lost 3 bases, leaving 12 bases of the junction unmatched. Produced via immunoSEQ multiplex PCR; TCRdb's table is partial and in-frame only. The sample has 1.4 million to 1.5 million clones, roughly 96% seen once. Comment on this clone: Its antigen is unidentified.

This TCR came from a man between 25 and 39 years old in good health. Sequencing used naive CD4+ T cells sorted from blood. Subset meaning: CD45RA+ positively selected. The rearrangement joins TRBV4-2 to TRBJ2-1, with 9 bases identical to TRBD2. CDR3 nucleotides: TGTGCCAGCAGCCATCCCGGAGCGGGAGGATCTAGCAATGAGCAGTTCTTC. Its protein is CASSHPGAGGSSNEQFF.